A selection of T cell receptor beta chains follows, all from one sample in a study of blood T cell repertoires in COVID-19. Clones were read by immunoSEQ multiplex PCR, and TCRdb kept only the in-frame ones, dropping some. The sample carries around 70,000 clones, under 85% recorded once. The specimen was peripheral blood. The receptors originated from a woman between 50 and 59 years old with acute or convalescent COVID-19. Each CDR3 is given with its conserved first and last residue.

V: TRBV6-2/TRBV6-3; CDR3: CASSYGRFNQPQHF
V: TRBV3-1/TRBV3-2; CDR3: CASSQRMGLAGELFF
V: TRBV5-4; CDR3: CASSSKAGQGSGANVLTF
V: TRBV6-2/TRBV6-3; CDR3: CASSYPSGLAGDTGELFF
V: TRBV6-4; CDR3: CASSDTLAGNTDTQYF
V: TRBV29-1; CDR3: CSVATQGSYGYTF
V: TRBV19; CDR3: CASCGSTDTQYF
V: TRBV29-1; CDR3: CSVEVRGDPSSYNEQFF
V: TRBV28; CDR3: CASSSTNPGQEPYGYTF
V: TRBV2; CDR3: CASSEEDRGLFF
V: TRBV7-2; CDR3: CASSLGQGIFNEQFF
V: TRBV29-1; CDR3: CSAKGGFATEAFF
V: TRBV7-9; CDR3: CASSYSDRKNTEAFF
V: TRBV18; CDR3: CASSPTRGQIYEQYF
V: TRBV7-9; CDR3: CASSSGTGRPNEQYF
V: TRBV6-1; CDR3: CASSEEAIGAAYGYTF
V: TRBV5-1; CDR3: CASSLGSTSGGYNEQFF
V: TRBV4-2; CDR3: CASSPENRGLTDTQYF
V: TRBV2; CDR3: CASTGDNTEAFF
V: TRBV7-3; CDR3: CASSWDSQETQYF
V: TRBV5-4; CDR3: CASSRLAGEETQYF
V: TRBV5-1; CDR3: CASSLVSGGGAGDTQYF
V: TRBV5-6; CDR3: CASTLGASSYNSPLHF
V: TRBV7-6; CDR3: CASSQTSGALNYGYTF
V: TRBV3-1/TRBV3-2; CDR3: CASRPLGGNEQFF
V: TRBV13; CDR3: CASSRERSDTQYF
V: TRBV5-4; CDR3: CASSLLPGGEETQYF
V: TRBV29-1; CDR3: CSVDNRDSDEAFF
V: TRBV27; CDR3: CASSRTVSSYEQYF
V: TRBV9; CDR3: CASTLGGGNTEAFF
V: TRBV15; CDR3: CATSTGFANTGELFF
V: TRBV19; CDR3: CASRIAGGLGEQYF
V: TRBV4-1; CDR3: CASSLSLGTDNNSPLHF
V: TRBV4-2; CDR3: CASSQVSEETQYF
V: TRBV27; CDR3: CASSLGTGKYNTEAFF